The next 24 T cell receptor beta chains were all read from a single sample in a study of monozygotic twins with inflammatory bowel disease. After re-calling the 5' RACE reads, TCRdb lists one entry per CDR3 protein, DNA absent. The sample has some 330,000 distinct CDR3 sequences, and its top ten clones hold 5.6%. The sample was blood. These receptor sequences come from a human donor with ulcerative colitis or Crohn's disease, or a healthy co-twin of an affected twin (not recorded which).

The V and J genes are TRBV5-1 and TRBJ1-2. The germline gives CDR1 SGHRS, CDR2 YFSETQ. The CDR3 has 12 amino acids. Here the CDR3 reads CAISVKGGGYTF.

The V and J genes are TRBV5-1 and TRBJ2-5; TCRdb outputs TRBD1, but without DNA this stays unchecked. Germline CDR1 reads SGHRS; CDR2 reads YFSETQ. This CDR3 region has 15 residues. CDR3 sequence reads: CASSQLQGPGETQYF.

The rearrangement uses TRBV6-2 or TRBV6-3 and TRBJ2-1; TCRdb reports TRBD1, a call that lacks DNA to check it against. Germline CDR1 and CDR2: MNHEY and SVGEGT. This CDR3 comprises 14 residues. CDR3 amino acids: CASSYGGLANEQFF.

The CDR3 is CASSLSRTAISGANVLTF. The gene calls are TRBV28 and TRBJ2-6. Germline loops: CDR1 MDHEN, CDR2 SYDVKM. CDR3 length: 18 residues.

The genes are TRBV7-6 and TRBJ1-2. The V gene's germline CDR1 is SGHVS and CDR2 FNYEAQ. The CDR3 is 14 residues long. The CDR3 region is CASSPRASLGGYTF.

The CDR3 loop is CSARDILGTGNTEAFF. The chain employs TRBV20-1 and TRBJ1-1; TCRdb's assignment of TRBD1 cannot be checked, as there is no DNA. This CDR3 is 16 amino acids long. The V gene's germline CDR1 is DFQATT and CDR2 SNEGSKA (reference sequence).

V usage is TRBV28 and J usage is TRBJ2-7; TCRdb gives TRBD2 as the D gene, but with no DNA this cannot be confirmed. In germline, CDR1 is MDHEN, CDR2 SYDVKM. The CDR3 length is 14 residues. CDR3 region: CASTSLLAGYEQYF. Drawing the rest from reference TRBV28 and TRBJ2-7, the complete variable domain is DVKVTQSSRYLVKRTGEKVFLECVQDMDHENMFWYRQDPGLGLRLIYFSYDVKMKEKGDIPEGYSVSREKKERFSLILESASTNQTSMYLCASTSLLAGYEQYFGPGTRLTVT.

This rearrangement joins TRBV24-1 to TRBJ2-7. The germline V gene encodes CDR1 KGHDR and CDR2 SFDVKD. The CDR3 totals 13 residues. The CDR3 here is CATSDLRSDRLYF.

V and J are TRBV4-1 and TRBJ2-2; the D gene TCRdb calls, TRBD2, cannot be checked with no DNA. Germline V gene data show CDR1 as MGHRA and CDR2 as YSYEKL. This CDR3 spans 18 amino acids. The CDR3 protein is CASSQDPTSATNTGELFF.

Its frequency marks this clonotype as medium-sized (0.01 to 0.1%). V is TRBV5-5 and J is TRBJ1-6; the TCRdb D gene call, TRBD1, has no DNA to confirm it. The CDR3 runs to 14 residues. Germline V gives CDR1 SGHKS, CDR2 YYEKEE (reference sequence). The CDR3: CASSLSGGNSPLHF.

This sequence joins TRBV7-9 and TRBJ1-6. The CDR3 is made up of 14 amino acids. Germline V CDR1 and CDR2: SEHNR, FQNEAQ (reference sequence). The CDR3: CASSEDLRSSPLHF. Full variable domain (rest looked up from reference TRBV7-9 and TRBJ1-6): DTGVSQNPRHKITKRGQNVTFRCDPISEHNRLYWYRQTLGQGPEFLTYFQNEAQLEKSRLLSDRFSAERPKGSFSTLEIQRTEQGDSAMYLCASSEDLRSSPLHFGNGTRLTVT.

CDR3 sequence: CASSRPLAPSSYNEQFF. The gene calls are TRBV4-1 and TRBJ2-1; TCRdb outputs TRBD2, but without DNA this stays unchecked. Germline lookup yields CDR1 MGHRA and CDR2 YSYEKL. The CDR3 totals 17 residues.

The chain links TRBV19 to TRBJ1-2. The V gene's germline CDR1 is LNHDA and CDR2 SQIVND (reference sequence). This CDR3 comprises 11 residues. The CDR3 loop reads CASRGFSGYTF.

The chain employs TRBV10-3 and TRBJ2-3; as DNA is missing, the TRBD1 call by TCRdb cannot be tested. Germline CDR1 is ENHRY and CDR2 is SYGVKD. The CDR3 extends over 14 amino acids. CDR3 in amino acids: CAISFGQGTDTQYF.

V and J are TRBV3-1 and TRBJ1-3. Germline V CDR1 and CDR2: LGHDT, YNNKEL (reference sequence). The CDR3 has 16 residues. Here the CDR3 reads CASSQDFILSGNTIYF.

CDR3 amino acids: CATSHSPSYEQYF. This rearrangement joins TRBV15 to TRBJ2-7; TCRdb returns TRBD2, unconfirmable since there is no DNA. CDR3 length: 13 residues. Germline CDR1 LNHNV, CDR2 YYDKDF (reference sequence).

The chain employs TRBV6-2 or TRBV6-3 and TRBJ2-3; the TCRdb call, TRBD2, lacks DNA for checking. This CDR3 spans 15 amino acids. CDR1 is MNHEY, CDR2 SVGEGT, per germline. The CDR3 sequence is CASSETSGVSDTQYF.

CDR3 in amino acids: CASSLDSLSPYEQYF. The genes are TRBV9 and TRBJ2-7. This CDR3 is 15 amino acids long. The germline V gene has CDR1 SGDLS and CDR2 YYNGEE.

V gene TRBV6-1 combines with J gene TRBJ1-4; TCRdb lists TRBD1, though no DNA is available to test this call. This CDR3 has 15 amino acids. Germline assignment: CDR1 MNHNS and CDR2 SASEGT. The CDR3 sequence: CASSLSRDRGRKLFF.

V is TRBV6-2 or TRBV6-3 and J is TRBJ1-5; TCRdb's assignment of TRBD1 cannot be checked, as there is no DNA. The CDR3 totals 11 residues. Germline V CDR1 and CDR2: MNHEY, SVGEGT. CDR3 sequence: CASRDREPQHF.

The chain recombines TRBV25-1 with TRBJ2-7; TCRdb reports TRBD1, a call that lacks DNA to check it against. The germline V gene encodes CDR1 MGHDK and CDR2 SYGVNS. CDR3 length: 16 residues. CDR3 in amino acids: CASSDTVGGPSSEQYF.

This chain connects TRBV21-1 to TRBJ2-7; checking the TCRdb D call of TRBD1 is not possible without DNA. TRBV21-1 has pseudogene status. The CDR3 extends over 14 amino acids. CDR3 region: CASSIRDSYYEQYF.

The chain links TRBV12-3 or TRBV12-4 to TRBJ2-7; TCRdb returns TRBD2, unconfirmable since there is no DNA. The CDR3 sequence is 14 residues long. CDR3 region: CASSLLAGGYEQYF.

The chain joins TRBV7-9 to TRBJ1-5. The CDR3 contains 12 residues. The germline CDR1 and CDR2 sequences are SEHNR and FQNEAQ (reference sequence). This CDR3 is CASSPRDQPQHF. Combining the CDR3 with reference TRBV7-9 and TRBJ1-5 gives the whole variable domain DTGVSQNPRHKITKRGQNVTFRCDPISEHNRLYWYRQTLGQGPEFLTYFQNEAQLEKSRLLSDRFSAERPKGSFSTLEIQRTEQGDSAMYLCASSPRDQPQHFGDGTRLSIL.